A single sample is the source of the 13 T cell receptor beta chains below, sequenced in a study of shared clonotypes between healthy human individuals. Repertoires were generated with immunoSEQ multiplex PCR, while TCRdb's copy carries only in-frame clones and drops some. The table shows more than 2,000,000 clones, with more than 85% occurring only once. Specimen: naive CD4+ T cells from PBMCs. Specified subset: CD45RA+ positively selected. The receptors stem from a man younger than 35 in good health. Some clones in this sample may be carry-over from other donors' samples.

CDR3 sequence: CASSPPWKGSYEQYF. CDR3 sequence (DNA): TGTGCCAGCAGTCCCCCCTGGAAGGGCTCCTACGAGCAGTACTTC. This chain links TRBV27 with TRBJ2-7; D not resolved. The V and J ends lost 5 bases and 0 bases respectively, with 14 bases between them. This CDR3 is 15 amino acids long. Looked up from germline, CDR1 is MNHEY and CDR2 is SMNVEV (reference sequence).

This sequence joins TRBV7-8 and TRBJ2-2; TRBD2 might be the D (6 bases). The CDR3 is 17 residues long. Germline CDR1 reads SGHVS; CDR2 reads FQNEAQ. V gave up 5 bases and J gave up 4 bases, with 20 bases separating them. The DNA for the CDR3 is TGTGCCAGCAGCCCCCGGGGTCGACTCGGGGGCACCGGGGAGCTGTTTTTT. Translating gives CASSPRGRLGGTGELFF.

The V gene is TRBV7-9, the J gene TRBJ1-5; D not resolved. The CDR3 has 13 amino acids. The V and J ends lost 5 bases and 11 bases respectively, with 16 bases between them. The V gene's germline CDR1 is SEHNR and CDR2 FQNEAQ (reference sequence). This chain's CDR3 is CASSPAEVWAQHF. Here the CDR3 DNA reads TGTGCCAGCAGCCCAGCCGAGGTTTGGGCCCAGCATTTT.

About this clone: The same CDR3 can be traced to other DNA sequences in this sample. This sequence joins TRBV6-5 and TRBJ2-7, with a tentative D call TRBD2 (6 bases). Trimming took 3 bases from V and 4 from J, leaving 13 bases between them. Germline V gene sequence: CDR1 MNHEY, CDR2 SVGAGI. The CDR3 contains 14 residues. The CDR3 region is CASSYRERGYEQYF. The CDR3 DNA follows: TGTGCCAGCAGTTATCGGGAGAGAGGGTACGAGCAGTACTTC.

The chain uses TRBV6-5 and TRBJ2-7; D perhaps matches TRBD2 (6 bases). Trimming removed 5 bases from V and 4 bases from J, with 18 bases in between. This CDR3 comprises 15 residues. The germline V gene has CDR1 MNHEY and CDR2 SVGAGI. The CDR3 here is CASSSYSGGGYEQYF. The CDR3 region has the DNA TGTGCCAGCAGTAGTTATAGCGGAGGAGGTTACGAGCAGTACTTC.

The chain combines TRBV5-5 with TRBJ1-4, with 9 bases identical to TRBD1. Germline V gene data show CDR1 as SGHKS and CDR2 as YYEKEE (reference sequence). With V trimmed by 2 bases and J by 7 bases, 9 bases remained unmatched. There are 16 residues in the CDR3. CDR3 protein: CASSLITGTGSEKLFF. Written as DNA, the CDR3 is TGTGCCAGCAGCTTAATCACCGGGACAGGGAGTGAAAAACTGTTTTTT.

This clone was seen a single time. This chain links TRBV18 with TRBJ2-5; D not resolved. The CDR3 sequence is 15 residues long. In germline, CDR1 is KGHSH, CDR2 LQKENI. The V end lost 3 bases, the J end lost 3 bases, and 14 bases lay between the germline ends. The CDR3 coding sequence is TGTGCCAGCTCACCCCAACCCCGATCGGAAGAGACCCAGTACTTC. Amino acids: CASSPQPRSEETQYF.

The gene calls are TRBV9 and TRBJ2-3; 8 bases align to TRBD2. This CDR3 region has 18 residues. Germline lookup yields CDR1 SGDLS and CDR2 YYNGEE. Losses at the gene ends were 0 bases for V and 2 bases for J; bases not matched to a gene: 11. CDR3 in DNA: TGTGCCAGCAGCGTAGCTTTTCTAGCGGGCAAGCACACAGATACGCAGTATTTT. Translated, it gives CASSVAFLAGKHTDTQYF.

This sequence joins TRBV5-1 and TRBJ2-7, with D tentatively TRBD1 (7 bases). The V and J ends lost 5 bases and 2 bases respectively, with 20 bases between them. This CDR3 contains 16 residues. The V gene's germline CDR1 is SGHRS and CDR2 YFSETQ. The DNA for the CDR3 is TGCGCCAGCAGGCGGGGCACTACAGGGGCCGCCTACGAGCAGTACTTC. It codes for CASRRGTTGAAYEQYF.

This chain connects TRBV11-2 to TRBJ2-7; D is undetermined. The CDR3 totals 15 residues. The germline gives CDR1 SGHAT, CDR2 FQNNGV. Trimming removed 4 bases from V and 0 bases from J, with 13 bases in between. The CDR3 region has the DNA TGTGCCAGCAGCTCCCGTGGAGTAGCCTCCTACGAGCAGTACTTC. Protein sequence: CASSSRGVASYEQYF. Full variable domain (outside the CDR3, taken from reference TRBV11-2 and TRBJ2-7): EAGVAQSPRYKIIEKRQSVAFWCNPISGHATLYWYQQILGQGPKLLIQFQNNGVVDDSQLPKDRFSAERLKGVDSTLKIQPAKLEDSAVYLCASSSRGVASYEQYFGPGTRLTVT.

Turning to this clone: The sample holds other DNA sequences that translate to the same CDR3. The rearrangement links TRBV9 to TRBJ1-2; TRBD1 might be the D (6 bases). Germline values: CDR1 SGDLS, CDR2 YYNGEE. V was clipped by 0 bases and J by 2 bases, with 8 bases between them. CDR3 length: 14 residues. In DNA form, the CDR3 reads TGTGCCAGCAGCGTAGGAGGGGGGAACTATGGCTACACCTTC. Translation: CASSVGGGNYGYTF.

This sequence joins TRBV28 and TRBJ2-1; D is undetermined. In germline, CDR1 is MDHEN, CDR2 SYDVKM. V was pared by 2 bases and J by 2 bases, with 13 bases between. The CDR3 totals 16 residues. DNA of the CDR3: TGTGCCAGCAGTTTAAGGTCGAGCTTCCCCTACAATGAGCAGTTCTTC. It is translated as CASSLRSSFPYNEQFF.

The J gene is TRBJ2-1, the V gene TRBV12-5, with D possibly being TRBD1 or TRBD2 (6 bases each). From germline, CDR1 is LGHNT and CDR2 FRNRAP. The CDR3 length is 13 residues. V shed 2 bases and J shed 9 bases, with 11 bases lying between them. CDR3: CASGLLSGAEQFF. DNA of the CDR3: TGTGCTAGTGGTTTGTTATCGGGGGCTGAGCAGTTCTTC.